Detailed here is one T cell receptor beta chain. No cognate antigen has been identified for it. Reads for this sample came from an Illumina HiSeq 2000. The TCR beta cDNA libraries were made using 5'RACE template switching, a step that added both a universal primer site and unique molecular identifiers. cDNA synthesis was primed from the TCR beta constant segment and was followed by two successive PCR amplification steps. As for the original processing: MIGEC was used to demultiplex reads and group the reads by UMI, and MiTCR was used to assemble and quantify clonotypes. To remove erroneous sequences, TCR cDNA sequences were retained only when supported by two or more reads. The tcR package was used for downstream repertoire analysis, and clonotypes were matched across fractions by CDR3 nucleotide sequence plus V segment. VDJmatch was used to annotate antigen specificity against VDJdb, with one amino acid substitution in CDR3 allowed. Each CDR3 protein sequence appears as one entry after TCRdb reprocessed the reads, and no DNA is included. These V and J calls are TCRdb output, not the study's own analysis. This sample's table lists fewer than 400,000 distinct CDR3 sequences. The ten largest account for approximately 12% of the sample.

The CDR3 starts with the cysteine, ends with the phenylalanine, and has 15 residues. No DNA appears here. The germline V gene (reference sequence) yields DFQATT for CDR1 and SNEGSKA for CDR2. This entry is derived from a study of T cells expressing NK-cell markers (dated by TCRdb to 2019 to 2021). With respect to the entire study: In sorted CD3+CD56+NKG2C+, CD3+CD56+NKG2C- and CD3+CD56-NKG2C+ T-cell subsets from 8 or 9 donors, TCR beta-chain repertoires were profiled. Of the eight sequenced donors, seven were found to be HCMV-seropositive and one was found to be HCMV-seronegative. The study sequenced eight donors, all healthy volunteers chosen at random: three men and five women. The libraries were sequenced on Illumina HiSeq 2000/2500, MiSeq or NextSeq, producing 2 x 150 bp reads.

HCMV-specific IgG was detected in serum with a commercial ELISA kit to determine HCMV serostatus. Ficoll density gradient centrifugation was used to isolate peripheral blood mononuclear cells from blood. Overall study results and their limits: Those dominant clonotypes were again the most abundant among CD3+CD56-NKG2C+ cells in a handful of donors, at roughly 25-65%. In over 5 donors, the dominant CD3+CD56+NKG2C+ clonotypes were among the top 10 CD8+ clonotypes and accounted for about 1.0-8% of CD8+ T cells. Whether the expanded NKG2C-expressing T cell clones were specific for HCMV antigens remained unclear.

The receptor was derived from a woman aged 45-60 years in good health. Donor details come from another sample of the same person, matched by shared clones. The rearranged chain carries TRBV20-1 and TRBJ1-1; TCRdb's assignment of TRBD1 cannot be checked, as there is no DNA. Sequences were obtained from blood T cells: a sorted CD56 or NKG2C T cell subset, CD4+ or CD8+ T cells, or bulk PBMC T cells (not recorded which). CDR3 protein: CSARDWQGGNTEAFF.